These T cell receptor beta chains were read from a single sample in a study of cytomegalovirus exposure and HLA in healthy donors. The method was immunoSEQ multiplex PCR; TCRdb's version includes in-frame clones alone and lacks a portion of them. This table holds about 140,000 clones, about 80% found once. Input material: PBMCs. The receptors shown here come from a male donor in good health and CMV-seronegative. The CDR3 runs from the conserved cysteine through the conserved F or W. The order of the fields is clone size, CDR3 length, V gene, D gene, J gene, CDR3 protein, CDR3 DNA. D genes are given only for firm matches. Clone size is shown for a subset of rows, as once, few, many or a class of expanded clone.

abundance: .; len: 15; v_gene: TRBV5-5; d_gene: TRBD2; j_gene: TRBJ2-2; CDR3aa: CASSLKAGGTGELFF; CDR3nt: TGTGCCAGCAGCTTGAAGGCGGGGGGGACCGGGGAGCTGTTTTTT
abundance: .; len: 16; v_gene: TRBV4-3; d_gene: TRBD1; j_gene: TRBJ2-2; CDR3aa: CASSQGGTVNTGELFF; CDR3nt: TGCGCCAGCAGCCAAGGTGGGACAGTTAACACCGGGGAGCTGTTTTTT
abundance: .; len: 14; v_gene: TRBV7-7; d_gene: .; j_gene: TRBJ2-1; CDR3aa: CASSLDSGANEQFF; CDR3nt: TGTGCTAGCAGCTTAGACTCAGGGGCTAATGAGCAGTTCTTC
abundance: .; len: 15; v_gene: TRBV4-3; d_gene: TRBD1; j_gene: TRBJ2-7; CDR3aa: CASSLAGQGTYEQYF; CDR3nt: TGCGCCAGCAGCCTGGCGGGACAGGGGACCTACGAGCAGTACTTC
abundance: .; len: 19; v_gene: TRBV19; d_gene: TRBD2; j_gene: TRBJ2-3; CDR3aa: CASSTLRASGGLGADTQYF; CDR3nt: TGTGCCAGTAGTACCCTCAGGGCTAGCGGGGGGCTTGGCGCAGATACGCAGTATTTT
abundance: .; len: 14; v_gene: TRBV11-1; d_gene: .; j_gene: TRBJ2-7; CDR3aa: CAGSLVDGSYEQYF; CDR3nt: TGTGCCGGCAGCTTAGTTGACGGGTCCTACGAGCAGTACTTC
abundance: .; len: 11; v_gene: TRBV2; d_gene: .; j_gene: TRBJ2-7; CDR3aa: CASRSGYEQYF; CDR3nt: TGTGCCAGTAGAAGCGGTTACGAGCAGTACTTC
abundance: .; len: 15; v_gene: TRBV4-1; d_gene: TRBD1; j_gene: TRBJ1-2; CDR3aa: CASSQESRGRRGYTF; CDR3nt: TGCGCCAGCAGCCAAGAAAGTAGGGGGCGTCGTGGCTACACCTTC
abundance: .; len: 15; v_gene: TRBV29-1; d_gene: .; j_gene: TRBJ2-5; CDR3aa: CSVEGATGNEETQYF; CDR3nt: TGCAGCGTGGAGGGGGCTACAGGGAACGAAGAGACCCAGTACTTC
abundance: .; len: 13; v_gene: TRBV30; d_gene: .; j_gene: TRBJ2-7; CDR3aa: CAWRTRGTYEQYF; CDR3nt: TGTGCCTGGAGGACCAGGGGCACGTACGAGCAGTACTTC
abundance: .; len: 17; v_gene: TRBV27; d_gene: TRBD1; j_gene: TRBJ1-1; CDR3aa: CASSLGWGRTGGTEAFF; CDR3nt: TGTGCCAGCAGTTTGGGGTGGGGCAGGACAGGGGGCACTGAAGCTTTCTTT
abundance: .; len: 14; v_gene: TRBV5-1; d_gene: .; j_gene: TRBJ2-7; CDR3aa: CASSSRDTLYEQYF; CDR3nt: TGCGCCAGCAGCTCCCGGGACACCCTCTACGAGCAGTACTTC
abundance: .; len: 14; v_gene: TRBV11-1; d_gene: .; j_gene: TRBJ1-1; CDR3aa: CASGEGFGSTEAFF; CDR3nt: TGTGCCAGCGGGGAGGGCTTTGGATCCACTGAAGCTTTCTTT
abundance: .; len: 12; v_gene: TRBV5-5; d_gene: .; j_gene: TRBJ1-2; CDR3aa: CASSRPGVGYTF; CDR3nt: TGTGCCAGCAGCCGCCCGGGGGTTGGCTACACCTTC
abundance: .; len: 11; v_gene: TRBV6-1; d_gene: .; j_gene: TRBJ2-7; CDR3aa: CASSDPYKQYF; CDR3nt: TGTGCCAGCAGTGACCCGTACAAGCAGTACTTC
abundance: once; len: 14; v_gene: TRBV11-2; d_gene: .; j_gene: TRBJ2-7; CDR3aa: CASSLEQGGYEQYF; CDR3nt: TGTGCCAGCAGCTTAGAGCAGGGAGGCTACGAGCAGTACTTC
abundance: .; len: 13; v_gene: TRBV7-2; d_gene: .; j_gene: TRBJ1-5; CDR3aa: CASSLFADQPQHF; CDR3nt: TGTGCCAGCAGCTTATTCGCGGATCAGCCCCAGCATTTT
abundance: .; len: 15; v_gene: TRBV5-4; d_gene: TRBD2; j_gene: TRBJ2-1; CDR3aa: CASSLAGGDYNEQFF; CDR3nt: TGTGCCAGCAGCTTGGCGGGGGGGGACTACAATGAGCAGTTCTTC
abundance: .; len: 14; v_gene: TRBV19; d_gene: .; j_gene: TRBJ1-4; CDR3aa: CASSPWEANEKLFF; CDR3nt: TGTGCCAGTAGTCCTTGGGAGGCTAATGAAAAACTGTTTTTT
abundance: .; len: 13; v_gene: TRBV15; d_gene: .; j_gene: TRBJ2-3; CDR3aa: CATSRGRGDTQYF; CDR3nt: TGTGCCACCAGCAGAGGCCGGGGGGATACGCAGTATTTT
abundance: .; len: 17; v_gene: TRBV9; d_gene: TRBD2; j_gene: TRBJ2-1; CDR3aa: CASSAAAPGGVYNEQFF; CDR3nt: TGTGCCAGCAGCGCCGCGGCCCCGGGGGGGGTTTACAATGAGCAGTTCTTC
abundance: .; len: 19; v_gene: TRBV7-2; d_gene: TRBD2; j_gene: TRBJ2-1; CDR3aa: CASSLRAGGPQGAYNEQFF; CDR3nt: TGTGCCAGCAGCTTAAGGGCGGGGGGGCCTCAGGGAGCCTACAATGAGCAGTTCTTC
abundance: .; len: 14; v_gene: TRBV6-5; d_gene: TRBD2; j_gene: TRBJ2-3; CDR3aa: CASRSGTSTDTQYF; CDR3nt: TGTGCCAGCCGTAGCGGGACTAGCACAGATACGCAGTATTTT
abundance: .; len: 15; v_gene: TRBV4-3; d_gene: TRBD1; j_gene: TRBJ2-2; CDR3aa: CASSQVTGGTGELFF; CDR3nt: TGCGCCAGCAGCCAAGTCACAGGGGGCACCGGGGAGCTGTTTTTT